Listed below are T cell receptor beta chains from one sample, sequenced in a study of T cell responses to AZD1222 COVID-19 vaccine. The table came from immunoSEQ multiplex PCR; TCRdb's copy has only in-frame clones and leaves some out. The sample has under 200,000 clones, approximately 90% seen once; the top ten hold 4% to 5.5%. Source: peripheral blood, taken on day 0 of AZD1222 vaccination. All receptors derive from an adult in good health. The CDR3 runs from the conserved cysteine through the conserved F or W. The D gene is left open where the match is weak. The listing skips clone size in some rows; elsewhere it reads once, few, many or a size class.

cdr3_aa: CASSLGDTQYF
cdr3_nt: TGTGCCAGCAGTTTAGGAGATACGCAGTATTTT
clone_size: .
d_call: .
j_call: TRBJ2-3
v_call: TRBV27

cdr3_aa: CASSKLGRSGNTIYF
cdr3_nt: TGTGCCAGCAGCAAATTGGGACGATCTGGAAACACCATATATTTT
clone_size: .
d_call: .
j_call: TRBJ1-3
v_call: TRBV21-1

cdr3_aa: CASSLVDRGGHEQFF
cdr3_nt: TGTGCCAGCAGCTTGGTAGACAGGGGTGGACATGAGCAGTTCTTC
clone_size: .
d_call: TRBD1
j_call: TRBJ2-1
v_call: TRBV5-5

cdr3_aa: CASSKGDSLNTEAFF
cdr3_nt: TGTGCCAGCAGCAAAGGGGACAGCTTGAACACTGAAGCTTTCTTT
clone_size: .
d_call: .
j_call: TRBJ1-1
v_call: TRBV21-1

cdr3_aa: CASSSPRGANNQPQHF
cdr3_nt: TGTGCCAGCAGCTCCCCGCGAGGGGCTAACAATCAGCCCCAGCATTTT
clone_size: .
d_call: .
j_call: TRBJ1-5
v_call: TRBV5-4

cdr3_aa: CAWSGVAYNEQFF
cdr3_nt: TGTGCCTGGAGCGGGGTAGCCTACAATGAGCAGTTCTTC
clone_size: .
d_call: .
j_call: TRBJ2-1
v_call: TRBV30

cdr3_aa: CASSLASRGETQYF
cdr3_nt: TGTGCCAGCAGCTTAGCCAGCAGGGGAGAGACCCAGTACTTC
clone_size: .
d_call: .
j_call: TRBJ2-5
v_call: TRBV7-2

cdr3_aa: CASSSARTGSYEQYF
cdr3_nt: TGTGCCAGCAGCTCCGCTCGGACTGGTTCCTACGAGCAGTACTTC
clone_size: .
d_call: .
j_call: TRBJ2-7
v_call: TRBV7-9

cdr3_aa: CASRTGTALGGYTF
cdr3_nt: TGTGCCAGCCGTACCGGGACAGCCCTCGGTGGCTACACCTTC
clone_size: .
d_call: TRBD1
j_call: TRBJ1-2
v_call: TRBV27

cdr3_aa: CATRGDRENTEAFF
cdr3_nt: TGTGCCACCAGAGGGGACAGGGAGAACACTGAAGCTTTCTTT
clone_size: .
d_call: TRBD1
j_call: TRBJ1-1
v_call: TRBV24-1

cdr3_aa: CASGSLGGYEQYF
cdr3_nt: TGTGCTAGTGGTTCCCTCGGGGGATACGAGCAGTACTTC
clone_size: .
d_call: .
j_call: TRBJ2-7
v_call: TRBV12-5

cdr3_aa: CASSRDGGNYGYTF
cdr3_nt: TGTGCCAGTAGCCGAGATGGAGGAAACTATGGCTACACCTTC
clone_size: .
d_call: .
j_call: TRBJ1-2
v_call: TRBV19

cdr3_aa: CASSLPGNEQFF
cdr3_nt: TGCGCCAGCAGCTTGCCAGGGAATGAGCAGTTCTTC
clone_size: .
d_call: .
j_call: TRBJ2-1
v_call: TRBV5-1

cdr3_aa: CASSRRADAYNEQFF
cdr3_nt: TGTGCCAGCAGCCGTCGAGCAGATGCATACAATGAGCAGTTCTTC
clone_size: .
d_call: .
j_call: TRBJ2-1
v_call: TRBV7-2

cdr3_aa: CASSSKMTSGSIYEQYF
cdr3_nt: TGTGCCAGCAGTTCGAAGATGACTAGCGGGAGTATCTACGAGCAGTACTTC
clone_size: .
d_call: TRBD2
j_call: TRBJ2-7
v_call: TRBV28

cdr3_aa: CASRNTLTDTQYF
cdr3_nt: TGTGCCAGCAGGAATACTCTCACAGATACGCAGTATTTT
clone_size: few
d_call: .
j_call: TRBJ2-3
v_call: TRBV4-2

cdr3_aa: CASRSTGRNTEAFF
cdr3_nt: TGTGCCAGCAGGAGTACAGGGAGGAACACTGAAGCTTTCTTT
clone_size: .
d_call: .
j_call: TRBJ1-1
v_call: TRBV6-5

cdr3_aa: CASSGGTSTYEQYF
cdr3_nt: TGCGCCAGCAGCGGCGGGACTTCCACTTACGAGCAGTACTTC
clone_size: .
d_call: .
j_call: TRBJ2-7
v_call: TRBV5-1

cdr3_aa: CASSIWGRVNTGELFF
cdr3_nt: TGTGCCAGTAGTATTTGGGGGAGGGTTAACACCGGGGAGCTGTTTTTT
clone_size: .
d_call: TRBD2
j_call: TRBJ2-2
v_call: TRBV19

cdr3_aa: CSASLGGYPEAFF
cdr3_nt: TGCAGCGCTTCCCTCGGGGGGTACCCTGAAGCTTTCTTT
clone_size: .
d_call: .
j_call: TRBJ1-1
v_call: TRBV29-1

cdr3_aa: CASIARMGNTIYF
cdr3_nt: TGTGCCAGCATAGCCCGGATGGGAAACACCATATATTTT
clone_size: once
d_call: .
j_call: TRBJ1-3
v_call: TRBV6-5

cdr3_aa: CASRLDSSEYYEQYF
cdr3_nt: TGCGCCAGCAGGTTGGATTCGTCTGAATACTACGAGCAGTACTTC
clone_size: .
d_call: .
j_call: TRBJ2-7
v_call: TRBV5-1

cdr3_aa: CATSRDLGTRSYEQYF
cdr3_nt: TGTGCCACCAGCAGGGACTTAGGGACTAGATCCTACGAGCAGTACTTC
clone_size: .
d_call: TRBD2
j_call: TRBJ2-7
v_call: TRBV15

cdr3_aa: CASSARTSGGETQYF
cdr3_nt: TGTGCCAGCAGCGCCAGGACGAGCGGCGGAGAGACCCAGTACTTC
clone_size: .
d_call: .
j_call: TRBJ2-5
v_call: TRBV9

cdr3_aa: CASSEIPGGPSEAFF
cdr3_nt: TGTGCCAGCAGTGAAATCCCGGGGGGTCCGTCTGAAGCTTTCTTT
clone_size: .
d_call: .
j_call: TRBJ1-1
v_call: TRBV2

cdr3_aa: CASSPTGPGNEQFF
cdr3_nt: TGTGCCAGCAGCCCGACAGGCCCGGGGAATGAGCAGTTCTTC
clone_size: .
d_call: .
j_call: TRBJ2-1
v_call: TRBV7-9

cdr3_aa: CASSQQVATNEKLFF
cdr3_nt: TGTGCCAGTAGTCAACAGGTAGCAACTAATGAAAAACTGTTTTTT
clone_size: .
d_call: .
j_call: TRBJ1-4
v_call: TRBV19

cdr3_aa: CASSLTGGNYGYTF
cdr3_nt: TGTGCCAGCAGCTTAACAGGGGGCAACTATGGCTACACCTTC
clone_size: .
d_call: TRBD1
j_call: TRBJ1-2
v_call: TRBV7-3

cdr3_aa: CSVLQVNGNTIYF
cdr3_nt: TGCAGCGTTCTTCAGGTTAACGGAAACACCATATATTTT
clone_size: .
d_call: .
j_call: TRBJ1-3
v_call: TRBV29-1

cdr3_aa: CASSLSRNTEAFF
cdr3_nt: TGTGCCAGCAGCTTGTCCAGGAACACTGAAGCTTTCTTT
clone_size: few
d_call: .
j_call: TRBJ1-1
v_call: TRBV5-4